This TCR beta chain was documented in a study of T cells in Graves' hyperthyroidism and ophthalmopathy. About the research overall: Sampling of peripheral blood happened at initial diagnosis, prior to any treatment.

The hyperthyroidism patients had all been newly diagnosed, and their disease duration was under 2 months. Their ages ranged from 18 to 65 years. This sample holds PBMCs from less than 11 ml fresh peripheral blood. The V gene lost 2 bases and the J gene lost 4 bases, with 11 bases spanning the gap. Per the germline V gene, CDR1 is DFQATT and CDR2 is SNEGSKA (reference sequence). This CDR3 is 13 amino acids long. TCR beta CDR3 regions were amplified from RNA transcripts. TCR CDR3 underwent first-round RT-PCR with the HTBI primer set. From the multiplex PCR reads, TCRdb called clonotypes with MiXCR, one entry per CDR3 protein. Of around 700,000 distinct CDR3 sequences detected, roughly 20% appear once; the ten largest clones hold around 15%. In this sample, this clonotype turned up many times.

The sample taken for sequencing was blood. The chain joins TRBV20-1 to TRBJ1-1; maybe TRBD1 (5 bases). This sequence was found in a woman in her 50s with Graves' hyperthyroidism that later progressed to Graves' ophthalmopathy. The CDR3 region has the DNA TGCAGTGCTAGACCAAGGGGAACCACTGAAGCTTTCTTT. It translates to CSARPRGTTEAFF.